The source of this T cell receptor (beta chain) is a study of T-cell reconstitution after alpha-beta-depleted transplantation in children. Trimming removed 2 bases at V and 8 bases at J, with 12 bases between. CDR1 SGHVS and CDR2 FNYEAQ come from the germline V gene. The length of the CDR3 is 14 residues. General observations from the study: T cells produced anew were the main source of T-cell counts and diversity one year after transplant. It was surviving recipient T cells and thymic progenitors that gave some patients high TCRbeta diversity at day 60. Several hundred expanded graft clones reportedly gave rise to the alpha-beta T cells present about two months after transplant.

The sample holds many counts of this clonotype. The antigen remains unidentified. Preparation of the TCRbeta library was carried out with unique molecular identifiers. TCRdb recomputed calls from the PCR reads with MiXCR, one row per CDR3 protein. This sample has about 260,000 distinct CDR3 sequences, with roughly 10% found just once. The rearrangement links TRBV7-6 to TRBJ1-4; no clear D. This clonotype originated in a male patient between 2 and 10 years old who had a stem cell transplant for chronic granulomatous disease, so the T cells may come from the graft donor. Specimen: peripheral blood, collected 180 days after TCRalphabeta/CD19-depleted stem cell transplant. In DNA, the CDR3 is TGTGCCAGCAGCTTATATGAACGGTCGGAAAAACTGTTTTTT. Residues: CASSLYERSEKLFF.